The clone carrying this TCR beta chain showed up just a few times. Its antigen is not identified. This record belongs to a study of T-cell reconstitution after alpha-beta-depleted transplantation in children. The TCRbeta library incorporated unique molecular identifiers. TCRdb recomputed calls from the PCR reads with MiXCR, one row per CDR3 protein. The sample lists hundreds of thousands of distinct CDR3 sequences, less than 15% occurring once. Study conclusions and caveats: Expanded clones from the graft, numbering several hundred, reportedly supplied alpha-beta T cells about two months after transplant. In some patients, recipient T cells and intrathymic progenitors surviving conditioning explained high day-60 diversity. Counts and diversity of T cells one year after transplant came mostly from newly produced T cells.

Per the germline V gene, CDR1 is MNHNS and CDR2 is SASEGT. V gave up 8 bases and J gave up 0 bases, with 14 bases separating them. CDR3 size: 16 residues. The specimen comprised PBMCs, sampled before TCRalphabeta/CD19-depleted stem cell transplant. The J gene is TRBJ2-6, the V gene TRBV6-1; no clear D gene. The receptor comes from a girl aged 2 to 10 with congenital amegakaryocytic thrombocytopenia, due to receive a stem cell transplant. The CDR3 DNA is TGTGCCAGCGGACGATCACCCTACTCTGGGGCCAACGTCCTGACTTTC. Its protein is CASGRSPYSGANVLTF.